This T cell receptor (beta chain) was sequenced for a study of blood T cell repertoires in COVID-19. Unmatched junction bases numbered 7, after V lost 6 bases and J lost 3 bases. The CDR3 sequence is 14 residues long. CDR1 is SGDLS and CDR2 is YYNGEE in the germline V gene. Generated by immunoSEQ multiplex PCR, the TCRdb table keeps only in-frame clones and is missing some. In the table there are approximately 250,000 clones, 75% to 85% of which are singletons. Sequencing input: peripheral blood. The clonotype comes from a middle-aged man who had recovered from COVID-19. This rearrangement joins TRBV9 to TRBJ2-3; the match to TRBD2 covers 7 bases. DNA for the CDR3: TGTGCCAGCACCCGGGGGGAGAGGACAGATACGCAGTATTTT. Protein sequence: CASTRGERTDTQYF.